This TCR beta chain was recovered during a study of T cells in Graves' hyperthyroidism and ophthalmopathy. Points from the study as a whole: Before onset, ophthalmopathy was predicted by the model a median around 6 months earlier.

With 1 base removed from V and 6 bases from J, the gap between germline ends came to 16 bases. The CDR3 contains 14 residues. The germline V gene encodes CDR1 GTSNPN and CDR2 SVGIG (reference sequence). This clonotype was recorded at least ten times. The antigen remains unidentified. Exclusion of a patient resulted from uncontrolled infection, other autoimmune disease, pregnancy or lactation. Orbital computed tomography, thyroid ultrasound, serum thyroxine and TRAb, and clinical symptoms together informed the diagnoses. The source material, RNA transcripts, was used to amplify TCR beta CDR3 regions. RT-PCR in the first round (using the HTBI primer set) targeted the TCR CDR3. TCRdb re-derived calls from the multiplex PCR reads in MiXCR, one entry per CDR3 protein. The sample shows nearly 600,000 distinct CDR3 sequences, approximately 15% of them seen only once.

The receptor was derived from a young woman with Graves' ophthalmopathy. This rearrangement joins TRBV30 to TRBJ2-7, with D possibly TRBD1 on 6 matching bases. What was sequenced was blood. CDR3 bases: TGTGCCTGGAGTGCTCAGGGGTCCCCTTCCGAGCAGTACTTC. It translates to CAWSAQGSPSEQYF.